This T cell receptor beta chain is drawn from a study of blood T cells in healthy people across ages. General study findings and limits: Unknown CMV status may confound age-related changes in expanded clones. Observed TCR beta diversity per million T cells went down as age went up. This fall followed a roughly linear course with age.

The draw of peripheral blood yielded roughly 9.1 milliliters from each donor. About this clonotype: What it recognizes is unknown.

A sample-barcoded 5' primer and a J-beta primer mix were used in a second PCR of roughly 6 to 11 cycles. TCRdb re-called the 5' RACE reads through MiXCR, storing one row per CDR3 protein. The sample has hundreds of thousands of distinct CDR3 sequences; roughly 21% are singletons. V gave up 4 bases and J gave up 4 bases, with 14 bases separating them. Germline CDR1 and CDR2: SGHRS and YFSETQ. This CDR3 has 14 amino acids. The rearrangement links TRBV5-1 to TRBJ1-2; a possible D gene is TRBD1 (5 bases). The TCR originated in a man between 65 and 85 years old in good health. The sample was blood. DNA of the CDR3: TGCGCCAGCAGCACCGGGACGGTACCCTATGGCTACACCTTC. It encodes CASSTGTVPYGYTF.